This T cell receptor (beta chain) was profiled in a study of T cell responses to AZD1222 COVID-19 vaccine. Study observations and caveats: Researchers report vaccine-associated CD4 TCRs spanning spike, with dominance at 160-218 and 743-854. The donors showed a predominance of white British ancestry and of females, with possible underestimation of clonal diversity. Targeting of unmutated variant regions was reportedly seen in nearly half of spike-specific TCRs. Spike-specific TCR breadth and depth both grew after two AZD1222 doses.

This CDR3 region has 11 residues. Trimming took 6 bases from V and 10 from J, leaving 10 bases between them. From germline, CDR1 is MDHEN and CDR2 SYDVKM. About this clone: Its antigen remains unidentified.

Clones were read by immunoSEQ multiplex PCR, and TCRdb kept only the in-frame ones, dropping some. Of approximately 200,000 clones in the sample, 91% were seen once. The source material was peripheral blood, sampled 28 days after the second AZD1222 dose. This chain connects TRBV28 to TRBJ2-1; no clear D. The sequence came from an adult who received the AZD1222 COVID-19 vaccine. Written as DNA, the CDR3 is TGTGCCAGCAGAAGGGAACTGGAGCAGTTCTTC. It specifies CASRRELEQFF.